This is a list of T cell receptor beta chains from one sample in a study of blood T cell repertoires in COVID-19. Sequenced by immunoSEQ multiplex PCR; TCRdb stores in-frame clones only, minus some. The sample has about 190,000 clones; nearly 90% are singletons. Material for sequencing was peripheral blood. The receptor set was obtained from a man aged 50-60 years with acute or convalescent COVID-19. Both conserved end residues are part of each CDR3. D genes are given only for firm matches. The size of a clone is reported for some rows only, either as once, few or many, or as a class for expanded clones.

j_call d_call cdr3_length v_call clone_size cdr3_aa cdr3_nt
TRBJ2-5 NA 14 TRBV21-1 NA CASSKAGGGETQYF TGTGCCAGCAGCAAAGCGGGGGGAGGGGAGACCCAGTACTTC
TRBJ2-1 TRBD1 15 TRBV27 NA CASRSGTGIYNEQFF TGTGCCAGCAGATCTGGGACAGGGATTTACAATGAGCAGTTCTTC
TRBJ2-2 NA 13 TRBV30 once CAWSVSGAGELFF TGTGCCTGGAGTGTAAGTGGAGCCGGGGAGCTGTTTTTT
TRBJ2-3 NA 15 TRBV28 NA CASSYQRTSTDTQYF TGTGCCAGCAGTTACCAGCGAACTAGCACAGATACGCAGTATTTT
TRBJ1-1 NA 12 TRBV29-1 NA CSVGQLNTEAFF TGCAGCGTTGGACAGCTGAACACTGAAGCTTTCTTT
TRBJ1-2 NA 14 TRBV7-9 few CASTATGGNYGYTF TGTGCCAGCACCGCCACGGGAGGTAACTATGGCTACACCTTC
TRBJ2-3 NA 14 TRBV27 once CASSRLGSTDTQYF TGTGCCAGCTCCCGGTTGGGCTCCACAGATACGCAGTATTTT
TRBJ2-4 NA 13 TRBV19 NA CASSIGQGNIQYF TGTGCCAGTAGTATAGGTCAGGGGAACATTCAGTACTTC
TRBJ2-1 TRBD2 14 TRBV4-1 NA CASSQGLAGVEQFF TGCGCCAGCAGCCAAGGACTAGCGGGGGTTGAGCAGTTCTTC
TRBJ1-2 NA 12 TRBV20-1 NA CSASQGNYGYTF TGCAGTGCCAGTCAGGGAAACTATGGCTACACCTTC
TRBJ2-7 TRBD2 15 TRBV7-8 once CASSPRGLAGDEQYF TGTGCCAGCAGCCCCCGAGGACTAGCGGGAGACGAGCAGTACTTC
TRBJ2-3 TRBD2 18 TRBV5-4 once CASSLPGLAGGITDTQYF TGTGCCAGCAGCTTACCGGGACTAGCGGGAGGGATCACAGATACGCAGTATTTT
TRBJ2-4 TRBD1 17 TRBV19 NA CASSIDDRGLAKNIQYF TGTGCCAGTAGTATAGATGACAGGGGGTTAGCCAAAAACATTCAGTACTTC
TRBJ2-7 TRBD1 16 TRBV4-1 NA CASSQRTGPIIYEQYF TGCGCCAGCAGCCAACGGACAGGGCCTATTATCTACGAGCAGTACTTC
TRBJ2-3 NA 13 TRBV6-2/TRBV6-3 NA CASSLTRKDTQYF TGTGCCAGCAGTTTGACTAGGAAGGATACGCAGTATTTT
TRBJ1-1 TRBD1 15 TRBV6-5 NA CASSRVGQTNTEAFF TGTGCCAGCTCAAGGGTGGGACAGACGAACACTGAAGCTTTCTTT
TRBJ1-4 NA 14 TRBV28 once CASSVVGANEKLFF TGTGCCAGCAGTGTTGTGGGCGCTAATGAAAAACTGTTTTTT
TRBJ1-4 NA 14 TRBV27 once CASSSILTGEKLFF TGTGCCAGCAGTTCAATTTTAACGGGTGAAAAACTGTTTTTT
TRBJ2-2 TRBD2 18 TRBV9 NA CASSVETSGSGRAGELFF TGTGCCAGCAGCGTAGAGACTAGCGGGAGTGGAAGGGCCGGGGAGCTGTTTTTT
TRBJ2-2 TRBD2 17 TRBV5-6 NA CASSFGVLAANTGELFF TGTGCCAGCAGCTTTGGCGTACTAGCGGCGAACACCGGGGAGCTGTTTTTT
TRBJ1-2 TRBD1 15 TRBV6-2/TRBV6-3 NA CASSYDRGRGYGYTF TGTGCCAGCAGTTACGACAGGGGGCGAGGCTATGGCTACACCTTC
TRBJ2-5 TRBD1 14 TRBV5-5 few CASSSDRGQETQYF TGTGCCAGCAGTTCGGACAGGGGGCAAGAGACCCAGTACTTC
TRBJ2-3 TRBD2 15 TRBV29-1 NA CSVARLAGNTDTQYF TGCAGCGTTGCCAGACTAGCGGGAAACACAGATACGCAGTATTTT